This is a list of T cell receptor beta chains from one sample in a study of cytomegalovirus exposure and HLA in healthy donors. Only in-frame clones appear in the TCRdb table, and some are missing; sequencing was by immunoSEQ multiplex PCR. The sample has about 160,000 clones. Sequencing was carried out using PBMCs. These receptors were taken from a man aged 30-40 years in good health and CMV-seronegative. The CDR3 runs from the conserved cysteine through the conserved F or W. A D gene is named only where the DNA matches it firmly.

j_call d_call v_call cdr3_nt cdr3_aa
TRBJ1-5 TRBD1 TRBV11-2 TGTGCCAGCAGCCCCGGGACAGTCGGTCAGCCCCAGCATTTT CASSPGTVGQPQHF
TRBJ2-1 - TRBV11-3 TGTGCCAGCAGCTTAGAAAACAACTACAATGAGCAGTTCTTC CASSLENNYNEQFF
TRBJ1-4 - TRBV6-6 TGTGCCAGCAGTACGCCGAAGGAGCAAGTGGAAAAACTGTTTTTT CASSTPKEQVEKLFF
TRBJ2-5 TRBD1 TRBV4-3 TGCGCCAGCAGCCCAGGACAGGGGGGACAAGAGACCCAGTACTTC CASSPGQGGQETQYF
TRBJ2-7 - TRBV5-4 TGTGCCAGCAGCACCGGACAAGGGATGAGGGAGCAGTACTTC CASSTGQGMREQYF
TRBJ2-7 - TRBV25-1 TGTGCCAGCAGTGGTGAGACTTACGAGCAGTACTTC CASSGETYEQYF
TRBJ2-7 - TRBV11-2 TGTGCCAGCAGCTTAGGTCCTGCCTACGAGCAGTACTTC CASSLGPAYEQYF
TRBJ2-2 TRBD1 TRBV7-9 TGTGCCAGCAGCCCCTCCAGGGGGTCGGACACCGGGGAGCTGTTTTTT CASSPSRGSDTGELFF
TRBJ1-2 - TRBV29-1 TGCAGCGTTGGTCAGGGGACGTCTGCGACCGGCTACACCTTC CSVGQGTSATGYTF
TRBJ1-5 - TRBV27 TGTGCCAGCAATATTCAGCCCCAGCATTTT CASNIQPQHF
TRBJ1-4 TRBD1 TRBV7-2 TGTGCCAGCAGCACTGGATTACAGGGGGCAACTAATGAAAAACTGTTTTTT CASSTGLQGATNEKLFF
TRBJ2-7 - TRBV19 TGTGCCAGTAGCACCCTACAGGGAAACGAGCAGTACTTC CASSTLQGNEQYF
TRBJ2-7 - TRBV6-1 TGTGCCAGCAGTGAAGTAGGCAGGTACGAGCAGTACTTC CASSEVGRYEQYF
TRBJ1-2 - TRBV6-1 TGTGCCAGCAGTGAATCTGTCTATGGCTACACCTTC CASSESVYGYTF
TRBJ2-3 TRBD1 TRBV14 TGTGCCAGCAGCCCCCGCTCGGGACAGATAGCAGATACGCAGTATTTT CASSPRSGQIADTQYF
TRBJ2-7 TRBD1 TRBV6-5 TGTGCCAGCAGTTACTCAGGGACAGGGTTCTACGAGCAGTACTTC CASSYSGTGFYEQYF
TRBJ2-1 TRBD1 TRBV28 TGTGCCAGCGGACAGGGGATGTCTGAGCAGTTCTTC CASGQGMSEQFF
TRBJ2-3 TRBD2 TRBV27 TGTGCCAGCAGTACCCACGCCGGGACTAGCGGGAGGTGGGGGGATACGCAGTATTTT CASSTHAGTSGRWGDTQYF
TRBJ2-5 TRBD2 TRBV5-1 TGCGCCAGCAGCTTGGGCGGACTAGCCCAAGAGACCCAGTACTTC CASSLGGLAQETQYF
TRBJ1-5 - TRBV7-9 TGTGCCAGCAGCTCCGACGGGAATCAGCCCCAGCATTTT CASSSDGNQPQHF
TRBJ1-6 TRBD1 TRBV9 TGTGCCAGCAGTTATGGGGGGACAGATCTCCACTTT CASSYGGTDLHF
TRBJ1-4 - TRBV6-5 TGTGCCAGCAGTCGGACAGATGAAAAACTGTTTTTT CASSRTDEKLFF
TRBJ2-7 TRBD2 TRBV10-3 TGTGCCATCAGTGGAAAAGCGGGGGGGTTAGGGGGCAATTACGAGCAGTACTTC CAISGKAGGLGGNYEQYF
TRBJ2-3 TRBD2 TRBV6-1 TGTGCCAGCAGTGAACTAGCGGGAGGAGGGGATACGCAGTATTTT CASSELAGGGDTQYF
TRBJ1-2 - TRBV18 TGTGCCAGCTCACCATCGGGGGACGACTATTATGGCTACACCTTC CASSPSGDDYYGYTF
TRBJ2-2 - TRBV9 TGTGCCAGCGGACACAGGGTAACCGGGGAGCTGTTTTTT CASGHRVTGELFF
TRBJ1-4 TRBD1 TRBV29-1 TGCAGCGCCTTCGACAGGGGGCTTGAAAAACTGTTTTTT CSAFDRGLEKLFF
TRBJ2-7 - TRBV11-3 TGTGCCAGCAGCTTAAGAGGGGGAGTTAGGTCCTACGAGCAGTACTTC CASSLRGGVRSYEQYF
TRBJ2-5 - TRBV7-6 TGTGCCAGCAGCTTTAGATCCTCCGGGACTGGGGGAGGGACCCAGTACTTC CASSFRSSGTGGGTQYF
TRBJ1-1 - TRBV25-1 TGTGCCAGCAGTAGGGCAGGGGATGTCACGGAAGCTTTCTTT CASSRAGDVTEAFF
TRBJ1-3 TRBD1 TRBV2 TGTGCCAGCAGTAGACAGGGTAACTCTGGAAACACCATATATTTT CASSRQGNSGNTIYF
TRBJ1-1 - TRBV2 TGTGCCAGCAGTAAGGAGAGCAACACTGAAGCTTTCTTT CASSKESNTEAFF
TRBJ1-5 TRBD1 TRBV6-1 TGTGCCAGCTGTTGGACAGGGGATAGCAATCAGCCCCAGCATTTT CASCWTGDSNQPQHF
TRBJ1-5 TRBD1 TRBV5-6 TGTGCCAGCAGCTTGGCCAGTCACAGGGGGTTTCAGCCCCAGCATTTT CASSLASHRGFQPQHF
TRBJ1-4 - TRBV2 TGTGCCAGCAGTGACCTAGCTAATGAAAAACTGTTTTTT CASSDLANEKLFF
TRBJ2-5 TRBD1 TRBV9 TGTGCCAGCAGCCCCCGACAGGGCTCAGGCGAGACCCAGTACTTC CASSPRQGSGETQYF
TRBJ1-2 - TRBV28 TGTGCCAGCAGTTCCCGCCCGGGGTACTATGGCTACACCTTC CASSSRPGYYGYTF
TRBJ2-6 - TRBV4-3 TGCGCCAGCAGCCAAGACGTGACAGCCCTCTCTGGGGCCAACGTCCTGACTTTC CASSQDVTALSGANVLTF
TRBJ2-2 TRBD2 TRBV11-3 TGTGCCAGCAGCTCCCACCTAGCGGGAGTATACACCGGGGAGCTGTTTTTT CASSSHLAGVYTGELFF
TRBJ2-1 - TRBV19 TGTGCCAGTAACCCCCGCCCCGGGACCTACAATGAGCAGTTCTTC CASNPRPGTYNEQFF
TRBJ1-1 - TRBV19 TGTGCCAGTAGCCAGAGACAGGCCCCGAACACTGAAGCTTTCTTT CASSQRQAPNTEAFF
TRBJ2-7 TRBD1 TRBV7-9 TGTGCCAGCAGCTTTCCGGGACAGGGCTACGAGCAGTACTTC CASSFPGQGYEQYF
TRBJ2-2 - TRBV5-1 TGCGCCAGCAGCTCCCTGGACTTGGGGACCGGGGAGCTGTTTTTT CASSSLDLGTGELFF
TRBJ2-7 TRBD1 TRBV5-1 TGCGCCAGCAGCAGGACAGGGGCCTACGAGCAGTACTTC CASSRTGAYEQYF
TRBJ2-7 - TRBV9 TGTGCCAGCAGCGCGGTCTCCTCCTACGAGCAGTACTTC CASSAVSSYEQYF
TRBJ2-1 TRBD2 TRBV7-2 TGTGCCAGCAGCCCGACTAGCGAGAGGGGGAATGAGCAGTTCTTC CASSPTSERGNEQFF
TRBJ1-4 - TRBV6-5 TGTGCCAGCAGTTCGTGGGGCAAAGGTGAAAAACTGTTTTTT CASSSWGKGEKLFF
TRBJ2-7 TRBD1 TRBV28 TGTGCCAGCAGTACCACCCGGACAGGGGGCGTGAACGAGCAGTACTTC CASSTTRTGGVNEQYF
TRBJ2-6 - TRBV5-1 TGCGCCAGCAGCTTGGACAGACCTGGCTCTGGGGCCAACGTCCTGACTTTC CASSLDRPGSGANVLTF
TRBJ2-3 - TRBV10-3 TGTGCCATCAGCCTAGGGACTAGCACAGATACGCAGTATTTT CAISLGTSTDTQYF
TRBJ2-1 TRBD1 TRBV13 TGTGCCAGCAGCCTGGGACAGGGGTACTACAATGAGCAGTTCTTC CASSLGQGYYNEQFF
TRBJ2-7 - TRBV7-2 TGTGCCAGCAGCCTGATTGGACACTACGAGCAGTACTTC CASSLIGHYEQYF
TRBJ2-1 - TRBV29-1 TGCAGCGTTGAAGCCCAGGGCCTTCTCTACAATGAGCAGTTCTTC CSVEAQGLLYNEQFF
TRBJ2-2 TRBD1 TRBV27 TGTGCCAGCTCGGTCACAGGGGGTGTCAACACCGGGGAGCTGTTTTTT CASSVTGGVNTGELFF
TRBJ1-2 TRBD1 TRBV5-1 TGCGCCAGCAGCTTGTTAGGGGGCGACTATGGCTACACCTTC CASSLLGGDYGYTF
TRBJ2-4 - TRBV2 TGTGCCAGCAGTGAATCGGTAGCCAAAAACATTCAGTACTTC CASSESVAKNIQYF
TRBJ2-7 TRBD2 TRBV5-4 TGTGCCAGCAGCCCACCCCGGGGGGGGGACCCCTACGAGCAGTACTTC CASSPPRGGDPYEQYF